This TCR beta chain was identified during a study of T cells in Graves' hyperthyroidism and ophthalmopathy. General study points: Most clonotypes that expanded in the thyroid above 0.001 also showed up in blood.

The V segment lost 7 bases and the J segment 7 bases; nucleotides outside the gene matches: 10. This CDR3 comprises 13 residues. CDR1 and CDR2 (germline): MDHEN, SYDVKM. Using RNA transcripts as the source, TCR beta CDR3 regions were amplified. A first-round RT-PCR of the TCR CDR3 used the HTBI primer set. Using its own MiXCR run on the multiplex PCR reads, TCRdb lists one record per CDR3 protein. The data hold about 290,000 distinct CDR3 sequences, with around 15% observed a single time. Aged 18 to 65, the patients had hyperthyroidism that was newly diagnosed and had lasted under 2 months. Those patients with uncontrolled infection, other autoimmune disease, pregnancy or lactation were excluded. The diagnoses drew upon clinical symptoms, serum thyroxine and TRAb, thyroid ultrasound and orbital computed tomography. Ten or more counts support this clonotype. Antigen unknown.

This rearrangement joins TRBV28 to TRBJ2-7; 7 bases align to TRBD1. Sequenced sample: blood. The source is a woman between 50 and 59 years old with Graves' hyperthyroidism that later progressed to Graves' ophthalmopathy. CDR3 nucleotides: TGTGCCAGCAACTCGGGACAGACTCTAGAGCAGTACTTC. Amino acids: CASNSGQTLEQYF.